The clone carrying this T cell receptor beta chain was seen only once. This specimen belongs to a study of CD8 T cells in Susac syndrome. In contrast to the negatively isolated CD8+ and CD4+ T cells, TEMRA cells were FACS-enriched. When the RNA was reverse transcribed, random hexamers were used with an input of roughly 0.5 to 1 ug. TCRdb re-called the immunoSEQ multiplex PCR reads with MiXCR, one entry per CDR3 protein. The data hold approximately 220,000 distinct CDR3 sequences, with approximately 95% observed a single time. The specimen was CD4+ T cells from PBMCs. The receptor's source is a human donor with multiple sclerosis.

The chain's CDR3 is CASSYPPGGGGYTF. The CDR3, as DNA: TGTGCCAGCAGCTACCCTCCAGGGGGCGGTGGCTACACCTTC. The chain links TRBV5-4 to TRBJ1-2, with TRBD1 matching 8 bases. The CDR3 extends over 14 amino acids. CDR1 SGHNT and CDR2 YYREEE come from the germline V gene (reference sequence). J lost 7 bases, V lost 3 bases, and 8 bases had no gene match.